This T cell receptor (beta chain) was observed in a study of response to subunit inactivated influenza vaccine. CDR3 size: 14 residues. V lost 2 bases, J lost 5 bases, and 12 bases lay in between. Germline V gene lookup returns CDR1 MNHEY and CDR2 SMNVEV (reference sequence). This clonotype was detected a few times. Its specificity is unknown. TCRdb re-called the RT-PCR reads through MiXCR, storing one row per CDR3 protein. The sample has hundreds of thousands of distinct CDR3 sequences, roughly 20% seen once. Study results and caveats: Few new T cells, the authors suggested, are recruited by each seasonal influenza vaccination.

This receptor was taken from a man between 50 and 59 years old who received an inactivated influenza vaccine. The chain carries TRBV27 and TRBJ2-5; the D gene is possibly TRBD1 (6 bases). The sample was PBMCs from blood, taken approximately 5 days after vaccination. The CDR3 loop reads CASSLIFRGETQYF. The CDR3 DNA reads as TGTGCCAGCAGTTTAATATTTAGGGGGGAGACCCAGTACTTC.